What follows are 10 T cell receptor beta chains derived from one specimen sequenced in a study of cytomegalovirus exposure and HLA in healthy donors. The study ran its PCR with 60 Vbeta and 13 Jbeta primers. Measured with immunoSEQ multiplex PCR; TCRdb has only the in-frame clones, and not every one. The data show just over 150,000 clones, approximately 82% seen once. The sample comprised PBMCs. These receptors came from a man aged 50-59 years in good health and CMV-seropositive.

The chain has TRBV5-1 and TRBJ2-7, with 7 bases aligning to TRBD2. V lost 4 bases and J lost 1; bases outside the gene matches: 2. This CDR3 is built from 13 residues. Looked up from germline, CDR1 is SGHRS and CDR2 is YFSETQ. The CDR3: CASSPGLSYEQYF. For the CDR3, the DNA is TGCGCCAGCAGCCCGGGACTATCCTACGAGCAGTACTTC.

The V call is TRBV10-1, the J call TRBJ1-5; D is perhaps TRBD1 (5 bases). This CDR3 is 15 amino acids long. The V and J ends lost 3 bases and 5 bases respectively, with 14 bases between them. The V gene's germline CDR1 is WNHNN and CDR2 SYGVQD (reference sequence). The CDR3 coding sequence is TGCGCCAGCAGTGACTCCCAACAGGACGATCAGCCCCAGCATTTT. Protein: CASSDSQQDDQPQHF.

J is TRBJ1-2 and V is TRBV9; unclear D gene. CDR3 length equals 13 residues. Germline lookup yields CDR1 SGDLS and CDR2 YYNGEE. Trimming shortened V by 4 bases and J by 7 bases, and 14 bases separated the two germline ends. CDR3 sequence: CASSLSVGPGYTF. Written as DNA, the CDR3 is TGTGCCAGCAGCCTTAGCGTCGGACCTGGCTACACCTTC.

This chain links TRBV7-3 with TRBJ2-1, with 8 bases that match TRBD2. CDR1 is SGHTA and CDR2 is FQGTGA in the germline V gene. V trimming: 5 bases; J trimming: 2 bases; junction bases outside the gene matches: 14. This CDR3 region has 18 residues. The CDR3 DNA follows: TGTGCCAGCAGCCCCACTAGCGGCCCCCCTTGGACCTACAATGAGCAGTTCTTC. Translating it yields CASSPTSGPPWTYNEQFF.

The chain combines TRBV19 with TRBJ1-6; the D is unclear. CDR3 length: 13 residues. Germline CDR1 LNHDA, CDR2 SQIVND (reference sequence). Trimming took off 1 base at V and 9 bases at J, with 7 bases between the two ends. The CDR3 region is CASSIAGSSPLHF. Written as DNA, the CDR3 is TGTGCCAGTAGTATAGCCGGTAGTTCACCCCTCCACTTT.

This clone occurred once. The chain has TRBV29-1 and TRBJ1-4; 9 bases are a match to TRBD1. The germline V gene encodes CDR1 SQVTM and CDR2 ANQGSEA. Trimming took 4 bases from V and 4 from J; bases not matched to a gene: 4. CDR3 length equals 14 residues. CDR3 in amino acids: CSVGPGQGNEKLFF. CDR3 DNA: TGCAGCGTTGGACCGGGACAGGGTAATGAAAAACTGTTTTTT.

The V gene is TRBV11-1, the J gene TRBJ2-1, with a weak D call TRBD1 (7 bases). CDR1 is SGHAT, CDR2 FQDESV, per germline (reference sequence). The ends were cut back, 5 bases at V and 8 bases at J, with 19 bases in the middle. The CDR3 is 15 amino acids. The CDR3 sequence is CASSRMEGAGDEQFF. The DNA for the CDR3 is TGTGCCAGCAGCCGCATGGAGGGGGCAGGCGATGAGCAGTTCTTC.

This chain uses TRBV29-1 with TRBJ2-2, with 8 bases identical to TRBD2. CDR1 is SQVTM, CDR2 ANQGSEA, per germline. CDR3 length equals 17 residues. The ends lost 0 bases at V and 4 bases at J; junction bases unmatched: 10. CDR3 nucleotide sequence: TGCAGCGTTGAAGATCTGGCGGGAGGCCCGGGCACCGGGGAGCTGTTTTTT. Amino acids: CSVEDLAGGPGTGELFF.

This rearrangement joins TRBV6-6 to TRBJ2-2; 7 bases are a match to TRBD2. CDR1 MNHNY and CDR2 SVGAGI come from the germline V gene (reference sequence). Trimming removed 2 bases from V and 6 bases from J; junction bases left unmatched: 3. This CDR3 is built from 14 residues. The CDR3 bases are TGTGCCAGCAGTTACGGAGGGAGGGCCGGGGAGCTGTTTTTT. It codes for CASSYGGRAGELFF.

This clone has a single count. The chain carries TRBV5-1 and TRBJ2-3; D possibly corresponds to TRBD1 (5 bases). Germline lookup yields CDR1 SGHRS and CDR2 YFSETQ. The V end was cut by 4 bases, the J end by 1 base, with 19 bases between. The CDR3 runs to 17 residues. This CDR3 reads CASSIGTQVQGTDTQYF. The CDR3 DNA follows: TGCGCCAGCAGCATCGGAACACAGGTGCAGGGCACAGATACGCAGTATTTT.